These 24 T cell receptor beta chains were all obtained from the same sample, sequenced in a study of CD8+ T cells in alopecia areata. cDNA prepared by RNA extraction and subsequent reverse transcription served as the template for sequencing. Clones were sequenced by immunoSEQ multiplex PCR, and TCRdb holds only the in-frame ones, with some missing. This sample has some 180,000 clones, with about 51% found just once. As to treatment: oral pan-JAK inhibitor, 5-10 mg twice daily. This specimen was CD8+ T cells sorted from blood, taken around week 53, from a patient treated with tofacitinib. The receptor source for this set is a human donor with alopecia areata.

J is TRBJ1-2 and V is TRBV6-6; the D is unclear. Trimming removed 5 bases from V and 12 bases from J, with 13 bases in between. The CDR3 spans 11 residues. In germline, CDR1 is MNHNY, CDR2 SVGAGI (reference sequence). The CDR3 spells CASSELGNDTF. CDR3 nucleotides: TGTGCCAGCAGTGAACTGGGGAATGACACCTTC.

A few counts support this clone. The rearrangement joins TRBV29-1 to TRBJ1-1; unclear D gene. CDR3 length: 10 amino acids. Trimming removed 5 bases from V and 5 bases from J, with 6 bases in between. CDR1 and CDR2 from the germline V gene are SQVTM and ANQGSEA. In DNA form, the CDR3 reads TGCAGCGTTCAGGTTACTGAAGCTTTCTTT. Protein product: CSVQVTEAFF.

J is TRBJ1-1 and V is TRBV7-9, with TRBD1 identical over 8 bases. CDR1 and CDR2 (germline): SEHNR, FQNEAQ (reference sequence). The CDR3 has 15 amino acids. Germline trimming cut 5 bases from V and 1 base from J; bases unmatched to any gene: 6. The CDR3 coding sequence is TGTGCCAGCAGCACAGTCGACAGGGGGAACACTGAAGCTTTCTTT. This codes for CASSTVDRGNTEAFF.

The rearrangement links TRBV5-1 to TRBJ2-7; 7 nucleotides line up with TRBD1. CDR1 is SGHRS and CDR2 is YFSETQ in the germline V gene. The V and J ends lost 4 bases and 4 bases, in that order; junction bases with no gene match: 11. The CDR3 runs to 15 residues. CDR3 in DNA: TGCGCCAGCAGCCCGGGACAGAACCGACGTTACGAGCAGTACTTC. It encodes CASSPGQNRRYEQYF.

The chain has TRBV6-5 and TRBJ2-1; tentatively, D is TRBD1 or TRBD2 (5 bases each). V was shortened by 2 bases and J by 8 bases, with 10 bases between the two germline ends. Germline V gene sequence: CDR1 MNHEY, CDR2 SVGAGI. The CDR3 sequence is 13 residues long. The CDR3 DNA sequence: TGTGCCAGCAGTTACGGGGGTTTCGATGAGCAGTTCTTC. Its translation: CASSYGGFDEQFF.

The chain carries TRBV9 and TRBJ2-5, with 11 nucleotides matching TRBD2. This CDR3 is built from 17 residues. V shed 0 bases, J shed 1 base, and the junction held 5 bases outside the gene matches. Germline assignment: CDR1 SGDLS and CDR2 YYNGEE. The CDR3 region is CASSVGLAGGPQETQYF. CDR3 nucleotide sequence: TGTGCCAGCAGCGTAGGCCTAGCGGGGGGACCCCAAGAGACCCAGTACTTC. Filled out from reference TRBV9 and TRBJ2-5, the complete variable domain reads DSGVTQTPKHLITATGQRVTLRCSPRSGDLSVYWYQQSLDQGLQFLIQYYNGEERAKGNILERFSAQQFPDLHSELNLSSLELGDSALYFCASSVGLAGGPQETQYFGPGTRLLVL.

This sequence joins TRBV15 and TRBJ1-1; D gene ambiguous. CDR1 is LNHNV and CDR2 is YYDKDF in the germline V gene (reference sequence). CDR3 length equals 13 residues. Trimming removed 5 bases from V and 6 bases from J, with 13 bases in between. The DNA of the CDR3 is TGTGCCACCAGCGGCGGTCAGAAGGCTGAAGCTTTCTTT. It is translated as CATSGGQKAEAFF. Full variable domain (outside the CDR3, taken from reference TRBV15 and TRBJ1-1): DAMVIQNPRYQVTQFGKPVTLSCSQTLNHNVMYWYQQKSSQAPKLLFHYYDKDFNNEADTPDNFQSRRPNTSFCFLDIRSPGLGDTAMYLCATSGGQKAEAFFGQGTRLTVV.

This rearrangement joins TRBV11-3 to TRBJ2-1; D possibly corresponds to TRBD2 (6 bases). Deletions cut 2 bases from V and 5 bases from J, with 16 bases between. CDR1 is SGHNT, CDR2 YENEEA, per germline. This CDR3 is built from 16 residues. The CDR3 sequence is CASSLNRGGTHNEQFF. The CDR3 nucleotides read TGTGCCAGCAGCTTAAACCGGGGCGGGACCCACAATGAGCAGTTCTTC. The full variable domain, in which reference TRBV11-3 and TRBJ2-1 provide the parts outside the CDR3, is EAGVVQSPRYKIIEKKQPVAFWCNPISGHNTLYWYLQNLGQGPELLIRYENEEAVDDSQLPKDRFSAERLKGVDSTLKIQPAELGDSAVYLCASSLNRGGTHNEQFFGPGTRLTVL.

This clone has a handful of counts. The chain uses TRBV7-9 and TRBJ2-3, with D maybe TRBD2 (6 bases). The V gene lost 5 bases and the J gene lost 0 bases, with 15 bases spanning the gap. From germline, CDR1 is SEHNR and CDR2 FQNEAQ (reference sequence). The CDR3 has 16 residues. This chain's CDR3 is CASSRPGRRSTDTQYF. In DNA, the CDR3 is TGTGCCAGCAGCCGACCGGGGAGGAGGAGCACAGATACGCAGTATTTT.

The chain couples TRBV30 to TRBJ2-5; D is ambiguous. The germline V and J ends were trimmed by 4 bases and 5 bases, with 14 bases remaining between them. CDR1 and CDR2 from the germline V gene are GTSNPN and SVGIG (reference sequence). The CDR3 is made up of 13 amino acids. The DNA for the CDR3 is TGTGCCTGGATGTCTCCCCCGGACGAGACCCAGTACTTC. It yields the protein CAWMSPPDETQYF.

This clone has only a few counts. The chain employs TRBV30 and TRBJ2-1, with 7 bases matching TRBD2. This CDR3 region has 13 residues. In germline, CDR1 is GTSNPN, CDR2 SVGIG (reference sequence). Losses at the gene ends were 2 bases for V and 9 bases for J; bases not matched to a gene: 7. This CDR3 is CAWSSGTITEQFF. CDR3 in DNA: TGTGCCTGGAGTAGCGGGACTATCACTGAGCAGTTCTTC.

The chain has TRBV7-9 and TRBJ1-5; D gene ambiguous. Germline CDR1 is SEHNR and CDR2 is FQNEAQ (reference sequence). The CDR3 loop spans 13 amino acids. Trimming took off 2 bases at V and 5 bases at J, with 7 bases between the two ends. DNA for the CDR3: TGTGCCAGCAGCTTATGGTGGGATCAGCCCCAGCATTTT. Residues: CASSLWWDQPQHF. Full variable domain (rest looked up from reference TRBV7-9 and TRBJ1-5): DTGVSQNPRHKITKRGQNVTFRCDPISEHNRLYWYRQTLGQGPEFLTYFQNEAQLEKSRLLSDRFSAERPKGSFSTLEIQRTEQGDSAMYLCASSLWWDQPQHFGDGTRLSIL.

The gene calls are TRBV30 and TRBJ1-1; the D gene is possibly TRBD1 (6 bases). The V and J ends lost 2 bases and 8 bases respectively, with 27 bases between them. Germline loops: CDR1 GTSNPN, CDR2 SVGIG (reference sequence). This CDR3 spans 17 amino acids. CDR3 amino acids: CAWSRGAETKHYSEAFF. The CDR3 coding sequence is TGTGCCTGGAGTAGGGGGGCAGAGACCAAGCATTATAGCGAAGCTTTCTTT.

This sequence joins TRBV15 and TRBJ1-2; D perhaps matches TRBD1 (6 bases). Germline V gives CDR1 LNHNV, CDR2 YYDKDF (reference sequence). V lost 3 bases and J 4 bases, leaving 9 bases between the germline ends. This CDR3 is 13 amino acids long. The CDR3 loop reads CATSRDSSYGYTF. The CDR3 coding sequence is TGTGCCACCAGCAGGGACAGCTCCTATGGCTACACCTTC.

J is TRBJ2-3 and V is TRBV30; 8 bases are shared with TRBD2. The V gene end was trimmed by 5 bases and the J gene end by 2 bases; junction bases not matched to a gene: 12. Germline V CDR1 and CDR2: GTSNPN, SVGIG (reference sequence). CDR3 length: 16 amino acids. The CDR3 is CAWEPGLGGDTDTQYF. The CDR3 DNA reads as TGTGCCTGGGAACCGGGACTAGGAGGGGACACAGATACGCAGTATTTT.

The chain employs TRBV19 and TRBJ1-6; 12 bases fit TRBD1. The CDR3 is 14 amino acids. Germline CDR1 is LNHDA and CDR2 is SQIVND (reference sequence). With V trimmed by 10 bases and J by 9 bases, 7 bases remained unmatched. CDR3 sequence (DNA): TGTGCCACAGCGGGACAGGGGGCCGGTTCACCCCTCCACTTT. It specifies CATAGQGAGSPLHF.

The genes are TRBV4-1 and TRBJ2-7, with D perhaps matching TRBD1 or TRBD2 (6 bases each). The V end lost 0 bases, the J end lost 5 bases, and 17 bases lay between the germline ends. Germline V CDR1 and CDR2: MGHRA, YSYEKL. The CDR3 is 16 residues long. The CDR3 sequence: CASSQEEGQGMNEQYF. The CDR3 DNA reads as TGCGCCAGCAGCCAAGAGGAGGGTCAGGGGATGAACGAGCAGTACTTC.

This clone rates as medium-sized. V is TRBV6-4 and J is TRBJ2-2; D possibly corresponds to TRBD1 (6 bases). The CDR3 is 15 residues long. Germline V gene lookup returns CDR1 MRHNA and CDR2 SNTAGT. V lost 0 bases and J lost 1, with 6 bases in between. The DNA for the CDR3 is TGTGCCAGCAGTGACTCGACAGGGAACACCGGGGAGCTGTTTTTT. It yields the protein CASSDSTGNTGELFF.

By sample share, this clone is large. The chain combines TRBV11-2 with TRBJ2-1, with D tentatively TRBD1 (5 bases). The CDR3 consists of 15 residues. V was trimmed by 0 bases and J by 7 bases, leaving 13 bases between them. Germline V gene sequence: CDR1 SGHAT, CDR2 FQNNGV. The CDR3 region has the DNA TGTGCCAGCAGCTTAGATGTTGTGGGGCGTAATGAGCAGTTCTTC. Translated: CASSLDVVGRNEQFF.

V and J are TRBV10-3 and TRBJ2-7; possibly TRBD2 for D (5 bases). CDR3 size: 13 residues. The V gene's germline CDR1 is ENHRY and CDR2 SYGVKD. Trimming removed 6 bases from V and 3 bases from J, with 12 bases in between. The CDR3 nucleotides are TGTGCCATCAGCGAACAGCGGAGCTACGAGCAGTACTTC. Protein product: CAISEQRSYEQYF.

This clone was picked up a small number of times. This chain links TRBV5-6 with TRBJ1-1; D remains ambiguous. The germline V and J ends were trimmed by 0 bases and 8 bases, with 5 bases remaining between them. CDR1 SGHDT and CDR2 YYEEEE come from the germline V gene. The CDR3 spans 11 residues. The CDR3 DNA sequence: TGTGCCAGCAGCTTGGGTCCCGAAGCTTTCTTT. Translated, it gives CASSLGPEAFF. The entire variable domain, with the rest obtained from reference TRBV5-6 and TRBJ1-1, is as follows: DAGVTQSPTHLIKTRGQQVTLRCSPKSGHDTVSWYQQALGQGPQFIFQYYEEEERQRGNFPDRFSGHQFPNYSSELNVNALLLGDSALYLCASSLGPEAFFGQGTRLTVV.

In its sample, this clone was seen a few times. This chain connects TRBV10-2 to TRBJ2-5; 10 positions agree with TRBD2. V was clipped by 4 bases and J by 2 bases; unmatched bases: 4. The germline CDR1 and CDR2 sequences are WSHSY and SAAADI. This CDR3 spans 15 amino acids. The chain's CDR3 is CASSVLAGGQETQYF. The CDR3 nucleotides read TGCGCCAGCAGTGTTTTAGCGGGGGGACAAGAGACCCAGTACTTC.

This clone was counted a few times. The chain uses TRBV2 and TRBJ1-5; D uncertain. The germline gives CDR1 SNHLY, CDR2 FYNNEI. V was pared by 2 bases and J by 0 bases, with 8 bases between. This CDR3 has 15 residues. The CDR3 here is CASSEWVYSNQPQHF. DNA of the CDR3: TGTGCCAGCAGTGAATGGGTTTATAGCAATCAGCCCCAGCATTTT. Full variable domain (missing parts from reference TRBV2 and TRBJ1-5): EPEVTQTPSHQVTQMGQEVILRCVPISNHLYFYWYRQILGQKVEFLVSFYNNEISEKSEIFDDQFSVERPDGSNFTLKIRSTKLEDSAMYFCASSEWVYSNQPQHFGDGTRLSIL.

CDR3 amino acids: CAWGMGTEAFF. CDR3 coding DNA: TGTGCCTGGGGGATGGGGACTGAAGCTTTCTTT. J is TRBJ1-1 and V is TRBV30; D gene ambiguous. The CDR3 consists of 11 residues. V gave up 5 bases and J gave up 5 bases, with 9 bases separating them. Germline-derived CDR1 and CDR2 are GTSNPN and SVGIG (reference sequence).